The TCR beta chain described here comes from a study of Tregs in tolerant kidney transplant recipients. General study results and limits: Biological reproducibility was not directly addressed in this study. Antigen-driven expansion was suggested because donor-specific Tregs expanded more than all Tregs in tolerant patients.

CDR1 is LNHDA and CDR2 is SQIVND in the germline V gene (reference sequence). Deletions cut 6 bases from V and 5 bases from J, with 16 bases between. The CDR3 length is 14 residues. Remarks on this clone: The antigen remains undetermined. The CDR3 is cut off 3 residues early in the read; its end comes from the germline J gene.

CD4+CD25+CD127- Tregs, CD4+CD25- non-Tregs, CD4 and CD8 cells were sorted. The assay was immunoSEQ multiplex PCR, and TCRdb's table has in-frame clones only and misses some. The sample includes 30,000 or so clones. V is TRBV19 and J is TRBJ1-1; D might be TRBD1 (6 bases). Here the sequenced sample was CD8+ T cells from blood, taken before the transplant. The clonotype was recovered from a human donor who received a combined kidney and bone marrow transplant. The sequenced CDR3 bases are TGTGCCAGTAGACGAGACCCCCAGGGGACTGAA. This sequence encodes CASRRDPQGTE. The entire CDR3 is CASRRDPQGTEAFF. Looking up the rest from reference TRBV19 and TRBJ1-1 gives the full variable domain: DGGITQSPKYLFRKEGQNVTLSCEQNLNHDAMYWYRQDPGQGLRLIYYSQIVNDFQKGDIAEGYSVSREKKESFPLTVTSAQKNPTAFYLCASRRDPQGTEAFFGQGTRLTVV.